These 8 T cell receptor beta chains came from one sample sequenced in a study of CD8 T cells in Susac syndrome. The RNA input was about 0.5 to 1 ug, and it was reverse transcribed with random hexamers. TCRdb processed the immunoSEQ multiplex PCR reads anew with MiXCR; each CDR3 protein has one entry. The data contain about 210,000 distinct CDR3 sequences, 95% of them singletons. Material: CD4+ T cells from PBMCs. The receptors originated from a human donor with multiple sclerosis.

The chain carries TRBV20-1 and TRBJ1-2, with 7 bases identical to TRBD1. CDR3 length: 12 amino acids. In germline, CDR1 is DFQATT, CDR2 SNEGSKA (reference sequence). Germline trimming cut 6 bases from V and 7 bases from J; bases unmatched to any gene: 8. As DNA, the CDR3 is TGCAGTGCGCCCGACAGGGCTTCTGGCTACACCTTC. This codes for CSAPDRASGYTF.

This rearrangement joins TRBV29-1 to TRBJ2-5; 7 nucleotides agree with TRBD1. The germline V gene encodes CDR1 SQVTM and CDR2 ANQGSEA. V shed 7 bases and J 2 bases; nucleotides not matched to a gene: 10. There are 14 residues in the CDR3. The CDR3 nucleotides read TGCAGCGGGTCCTTCCGGGACAGACAAGAGACCCAGTACTTC. Amino acid sequence: CSGSFRDRQETQYF.

This clonotype was observed once. The chain links TRBV29-1 to TRBJ2-5; D remains ambiguous. There are 12 residues in the CDR3. Germline V lookup: CDR1 SQVTM, CDR2 ANQGSEA. V gave up 7 bases and J gave up 2 bases, with 11 bases separating them. As DNA, the CDR3 is TGCAGCGGGCTTAATGCACAAGAGACCCAGTACTTC. It yields the protein CSGLNAQETQYF.

This chain uses TRBV29-1 with TRBJ2-5; unclear D gene. Germline assignment: CDR1 SQVTM and CDR2 ANQGSEA. Between the trimmed V and J ends, which lost 8 bases and 5 bases, there was a span of 15 bases. The CDR3 is 12 amino acids. The CDR3, as DNA: TGCAGCACTCACAAGGTGGGGGAGACCCAGTACTTC. Protein sequence: CSTHKVGETQYF.

This clonotype was seen once. The chain uses TRBV7-2 and TRBJ2-7, with TRBD2 matching 8 bases. The CDR3 is 14 amino acids. The germline gives CDR1 SGHTA, CDR2 FQGNSA. After removal of 4 bases from V and 3 bases from J, the junction contained 5 bases not matched to a gene. CDR3 in amino acids: CASSSSGGFYEQYF. CDR3 sequence (DNA): TGTGCCAGCAGCTCGAGCGGGGGATTCTACGAGCAGTACTTC. Full variable domain (rest looked up from reference TRBV7-2 and TRBJ2-7): GAGVSQSPSNKVTEKGKDVELRCDPISGHTALYWYRQSLGQGLEFLIYFQGNSAPDKSGLPSDRFSAERTGGSVSTLTIQRTQQEDSAVYLCASSSSGGFYEQYFGPGTRLTVT.

This chain links TRBV27 with TRBJ1-1; D unresolved. V lost 3 bases to trimming and J lost 5 bases, with 16 bases between them. The CDR3 is made up of 15 amino acids. Germline lookup yields CDR1 MNHEY and CDR2 SMNVEV (reference sequence). CDR3 coding DNA: TGTGCCAGCAGTTTTAGCGGCGGGCGCGGTACTGAAGCTTTCTTT. Protein sequence: CASSFSGGRGTEAFF.

The chain has TRBV29-1 and TRBJ2-3; 8 positions match TRBD2. Germline V gene lookup returns CDR1 SQVTM and CDR2 ANQGSEA. J gave up 1 base and V 7 bases, and 4 bases lay outside the gene matches. This CDR3 has 13 residues. The DNA for the CDR3 is TGCAGCGCTAAGACTAGCGGCACAGATACGCAGTATTTT. Translated, it gives CSAKTSGTDTQYF.

The chain employs TRBV18 and TRBJ2-1; D possibly corresponds to TRBD2 (6 bases). The germline V and J ends were trimmed by 2 bases and 1 base, with 12 bases remaining between them. This CDR3 is built from 16 residues. Germline V gene data show CDR1 as KGHSH and CDR2 as LQKENI. The CDR3 DNA follows: TGTGCCAGCTCACCAGAACTAGCTAGGTCCTACAATGAGCAGTTCTTC. It codes for CASSPELARSYNEQFF. The full variable domain, its missing parts supplied by reference TRBV18 and TRBJ2-1, is NAGVMQNPRHLVRRRGQEARLRCSPMKGHSHVYWYRQLPEEGLKFMVYLQKENIIDESGMPKERFSAEFPKEGPSILRIQQVVRGDSAAYFCASSPELARSYNEQFFGPGTRLTVL.